A selection of T cell receptor beta chains follows, all from one sample in a study of somatic mutations in cytotoxic T cells in rheumatoid arthritis. Profiling relied on immunoSEQ multiplex PCR, and the TCRdb table lists in-frame clones only, not all of them. The sample lists 7,500 to 9,000 clones; roughly 75% were seen once. Sequenced material: CD8+ T cells sorted from blood. All receptors come from an adult with rheumatoid arthritis. CDR3s include the opening cysteine and the closing phenylalanine or tryptophan. The D gene is left open where the match is weak. Only some rows state a clone size, as once, few, many or a class for expanded clones.

clone_size j_call v_call d_call cdr3_nt cdr3_aa
- TRBJ2-7 TRBV7-6 TRBD2 TGTGCCAGCAGCTTACTAGCGGGGTCCTACGAGCAGTACTTC CASSLLAGSYEQYF
- TRBJ1-1 TRBV2 - TGTGCCAGCAGCCCCACTAGGACTGAAGCTTTCTTT CASSPTRTEAFF
- TRBJ2-2 TRBV6-5 - TGTGCCAGCAGTTACTCGGACAGGAACACCGGGGAGCTGTTTTTT CASSYSDRNTGELFF
- TRBJ2-5 TRBV6-5 TRBD2 TGTGCCAGTAGTAAGCGGGAGTGGGAGACCCAGTACTTC CASSKREWETQYF
few TRBJ1-6 TRBV28 - TGTGCCAGCAGCCCGGACCAGGGCAGTAATTCACCCCTCCACTTT CASSPDQGSNSPLHF
- TRBJ1-1 TRBV5-6 - TGTGCCAGCAGCTTGTATATTCGACATTACACTGAAGCTTTCTTT CASSLYIRHYTEAFF
- TRBJ2-3 TRBV9 TRBD2 TGTGCCAGCAGCGTATTTAGCGGGAGCCCCACAGATACGCAGTATTTT CASSVFSGSPTDTQYF
few TRBJ1-2 TRBV7-9 - TGTGCCAGCAGCTTAGGGAGCGACTATGGCTACACCTTC CASSLGSDYGYTF
- TRBJ2-4 TRBV7-9 TRBD1 TGTGCCAGCAGCTTAGTGGTAGGGGGCCGGGGCAAAAACATTCAGTACTTC CASSLVVGGRGKNIQYF
- TRBJ1-1 TRBV6-5 TRBD1 TGTGCCAGCAGTCCTTACGTGGGACAGGGGGCTTTCTTT CASSPYVGQGAFF
- TRBJ2-3 TRBV27 TRBD2 TGTGCCAGCAAGGCGACTAGCGGGAGGGCAATAGATACGCAGTATTTT CASKATSGRAIDTQYF
- TRBJ2-5 TRBV2 TRBD2 TGTGCCAGCAGTCCTAGACTAGCGGGAAGGGAAGAGACCCAGTACTTC CASSPRLAGREETQYF
few TRBJ1-5 TRBV27 - TGTGCCAGCAGTCCCCTTGGGCAGCCCCAGCATTTT CASSPLGQPQHF
few TRBJ2-3 TRBV4-2 - TGTGCCAGCAGCCCGACCTTGGACGGCACAGATACGCAGTATTTT CASSPTLDGTDTQYF
- TRBJ1-1 TRBV7-8 TRBD1 TGTGCCAGCAGCTTAGGAGGACAGGGGGACACTGAAGCTTTCTTT CASSLGGQGDTEAFF
- TRBJ2-5 TRBV28 - TGTGCCAGTAGACAGTTACAAGAGACCCAGTACTTC CASRQLQETQYF
- TRBJ2-3 TRBV11-2 - TGTGCCAGCAGCTTAGAAGGGGATAACACAGATACGCAGTATTTT CASSLEGDNTDTQYF
few TRBJ2-2 TRBV6-5 - TGTGCCAGCAGTTACTCCGGGACGGTGAACACCGGGGAGCTGTTTTTT CASSYSGTVNTGELFF
- TRBJ2-1 TRBV9 TRBD1 TGTGCCAGCAGCGTAGAGGGGACAGAATACAATGAGCAGTTCTTC CASSVEGTEYNEQFF
- TRBJ2-3 TRBV4-1 TRBD2 TGCGCCAGCAGCCCCCTGCGGGTAGCGGGAGACTTTACGCAGTATTTT CASSPLRVAGDFTQYF
- TRBJ2-1 TRBV18 - TGTGCCAGCTCACCAGATCTTGCGGAGAGCTCCTACAATGAGCAGTTCTTC CASSPDLAESSYNEQFF
- TRBJ2-5 TRBV27 TRBD2 TGTGCCAGCAGTTTATGGGCGGGAGGGGGGATTGAGACCCAGTACTTC CASSLWAGGGIETQYF
medium-sized TRBJ2-1 TRBV6-4 - TGTGCCAGCAGTGACGGGACCGATAGGGGTGAGCAGTTCTTC CASSDGTDRGEQFF
- TRBJ2-1 TRBV11-2 - TGTGCCAGCAGCTTAGTAGCGGAGATCAACAATGAGCAGTTCTTC CASSLVAEINNEQFF
- TRBJ2-1 TRBV15 - TGTGCCACCAGCAGAGATCCTGGGGGAGGGGGACCCTACAATGAGCAGTTCTTC CATSRDPGGGGPYNEQFF
- TRBJ1-2 TRBV5-5 - TGTGCCAGCAGCTTGGTACAGCTTCACTATGGCTACACCTTC CASSLVQLHYGYTF
once TRBJ2-3 TRBV5-1 TRBD2 TGCGCCAGCAGCCCACGCAGCGGGAGAAACCCAGATACGCAGTATTTT CASSPRSGRNPDTQYF